This TCR beta chain stems from a study of tissue T cells after allogeneic stem cell transplantation. The germline V gene encodes CDR1 NNHDY and CDR2 SYVADS. The CDR3 totals 18 residues. The J segment lost 0 bases and the V segment lost 4 bases, leaving 10 bases of the junction unmatched. Here immunoSEQ multiplex PCR was the method, and the copy in TCRdb shows in-frame clones only, minus some. The sample yields about 48,000 clones, around 69% seen once. Turning to this clone: Gene names are mouse gene names. The CDR3 end falls 1 residue outside the read, so it is completed with the germline J gene.

Sequenced input: sorted cells pooled from one or two spleens. The receptor was isolated from a pool of C57BL/6 mice in good health. J is TRBJ2-4 and V is TRBV13-3, with TRBD2 matching 11 bases. Partial CDR3 DNA: TGTGCCAGCAGTCCCATCCGGGACTGGGGGTCTAGTCAAAACACCTTGTAC. This translates into CASSPIRDWGSSQNTLY. The entire CDR3 sequence reads CASSPIRDWGSSQNTLYF.